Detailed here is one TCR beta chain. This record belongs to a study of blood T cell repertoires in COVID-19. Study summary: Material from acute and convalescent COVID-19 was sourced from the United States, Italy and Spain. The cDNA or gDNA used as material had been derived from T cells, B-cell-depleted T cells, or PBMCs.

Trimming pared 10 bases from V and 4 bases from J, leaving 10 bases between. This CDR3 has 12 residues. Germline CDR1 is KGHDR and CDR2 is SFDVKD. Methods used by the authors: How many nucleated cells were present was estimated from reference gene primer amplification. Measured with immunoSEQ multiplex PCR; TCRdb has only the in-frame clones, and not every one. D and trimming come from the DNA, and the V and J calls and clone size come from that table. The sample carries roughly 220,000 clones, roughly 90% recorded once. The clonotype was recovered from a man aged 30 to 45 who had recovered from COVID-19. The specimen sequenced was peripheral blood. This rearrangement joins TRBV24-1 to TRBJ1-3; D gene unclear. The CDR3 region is CATASEGNTIYF. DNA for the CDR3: TGTGCCACGGCCTCAGAAGGAAACACCATATATTTT.